The 25 T cell receptor beta chains reported below all come from one sample, sequenced in a study of tissue T cells after allogeneic stem cell transplantation. Time point given: mouse harvest day 14 after allogeneic transplant. Mouse grafts combined 10^7 T-cell-depleted bone marrow cells with 10^6 splenic CD5+ T cells. TCRdb's table, derived via immunoSEQ multiplex PCR, lists solely in-frame clones and lacks some. The table records about 7,400 clones, approximately 35% of them present only once. What was sequenced was skin. These receptors originate from a female BALB/c mouse given C57BL/6 T cells with graft-versus-host disease after an allogeneic hematopoietic cell transplant.

Details on this clone: The germline and genes are mouse ones. The CDR3 end falls 1 residue outside the read, so it is completed with the germline J gene. V usage is TRBV13-1 and J usage is TRBJ2-3; D is tentatively TRBD1 or TRBD2 (7 bases each). CDR1 is NSHNY and CDR2 is SYGAGN in the germline V gene. With 0 bases removed from V and 4 bases from J, the gap between germline ends came to 15 bases. This CDR3 spans 16 amino acids. The CDR3 bases that were read are TGTGCCAGCAGTGATGCAGGGGGGCGCGGTTCAGAAACGCTGTAT. Translating it yields CASSDAGGRGSETLY. The full CDR3 is CASSDAGGRGSETLYF.

In regard to this clone: Genes here carry mouse names. The read halts 1 residue ahead of the CDR3 end, with the missing end drawn from the germline J gene. V and J are TRBV12-2 and TRBJ2-5; D unclear. Germline CDR1 is SGHLS and CDR2 is HYDKME. V dropped 1 base and J dropped 4 bases, with 8 bases sitting between them. This CDR3 is 13 amino acids long. This CDR3 is CASSLGQKDTQYF. CDR3 bases read: TGTGCCAGCTCTCTAGGGCAAAAAGACACCCAGTAC.

Only a few counts were recorded for this clone. Gene names and germline refer to mouse. The missing CDR3 end, 1 residue past where the read stops, is filled in from the germline J gene. The chain joins TRBV13-3 to TRBJ2-5; tentatively, D is TRBD1 (6 bases). Trimming cost V 2 bases and J 7 bases, with 8 bases left between them. The germline V gene has CDR1 NNHDY and CDR2 SYVADS. The CDR3 runs to 12 residues. The sequenced part of the CDR3 DNA is TGTGCCAGCAGTGAACAGGGATACACCCAGTAC. It yields the protein CASSEQGYTQY. The entire CDR3 sequence reads CASSEQGYTQYF.

Concerning this clone: Any gene name here is a mouse gene name. With the read ending 1 residue before the CDR3 end, the germline J gene is used to fill in that end. The gene calls are TRBV19 and TRBJ2-5; 11 bases are shared with TRBD2. The CDR3 is made up of 14 amino acids. The V segment lost 7 bases and the J segment 2 bases; nucleotides outside the gene matches: 3. Germline assignment: CDR1 FNHDT and CDR2 SITEND (reference sequence). This CDR3 reads CASALGGRQDTQYF. The sequenced CDR3 bases are TGTGCCAGCGCACTGGGGGGGCGCCAAGACACCCAGTAC.

As concerns this clone: Gene names are mouse gene names. The chain's CDR3 is CASSSHPDYTF. Incomplete CDR3 DNA: TGTGCAAGCAGCTCCCACCCCGACTACACC. V is TRBV16 and J is TRBJ1-2; D gene uncertain. The CDR3 goes on 1 residue after the read ends, and that part is filled in from the germline J gene. CDR1 and CDR2 from the germline V gene are SGHSA and FRNQAP. With 4 bases removed from V and 6 bases from J, the gap between germline ends came to 6 bases. This CDR3 comprises 11 residues.

This clone has more than one count but fewer than ten. Mouse gene names and germline throughout. The DNA ends 1 residue before the CDR3 does, and the rest of the CDR3 is filled in from the germline J gene. This chain uses TRBV26 with TRBJ2-3, with a tentative D call TRBD1 (6 bases). Germline values: CDR1 KGHPV, CDR2 FQNQEV (reference sequence). This CDR3 contains 13 residues. V was shortened by 5 bases and J by 0 bases, with 6 bases between the two germline ends. The CDR3 sequence: CASSGQSAETLYF. CDR3 DNA (partial): TGTGCCAGCAGTGGACAGAGTGCAGAAACGCTGTAT.

In its sample, this clone was seen a few times. Genes here carry mouse names. The read ends 1 residue shy of where the CDR3 ends; the end is completed using the germline J gene. This sequence joins TRBV26 and TRBJ2-1, with D unresolved. CDR1 KGHPV and CDR2 FQNQEV come from the germline V gene (reference sequence). The CDR3 spans 14 residues. The V gene lost 6 bases and the J gene lost 1 base, with 10 bases spanning the gap. The CDR3 spells CASSRTANYAEQFF. The sequenced part of the CDR3 DNA is TGTGCCAGCAGCCGAACAGCAAACTATGCTGAGCAGTTC.

Worth noting for this clone: Gene and germline names: mouse. The CDR3 end falls 1 residue outside the read, so it is completed with the germline J gene. The chain joins TRBV12-2 to TRBJ2-5, with 7 bases identical to TRBD2. The V gene's germline CDR1 is SGHLS and CDR2 HYDKME. CDR3 length: 13 amino acids. Unmatched junction bases numbered 0, after V lost 1 base and J lost 3 bases. The part of the CDR3 DNA that was read is TGTGCCAGCTCTCTGACTGGGCAAGACACCCAGTAC. It specifies CASSLTGQDTQY. Given in full, the CDR3 is CASSLTGQDTQYF.

About this clone: Mouse gene names apply. From the germline J gene comes the end of the CDR3, since the read stops 1 residue before it. The chain links TRBV26 to TRBJ2-5; 9 bases agree with TRBD1. Trimming took 4 bases from V and 6 from J; bases not matched to a gene: 5. The germline V gene has CDR1 KGHPV and CDR2 FQNQEV (reference sequence). The CDR3 is 14 amino acids. Incomplete CDR3 DNA: TGTGCCAGCAGTCGTCCGGGACAGGGCGACACCCAGTAC. The encoded protein is CASSRPGQGDTQY. The complete CDR3 protein is CASSRPGQGDTQYF.

This clone has only a few counts. Gene names are the mouse ones. The read ends 1 residue early relative to the CDR3; the germline J gene fills the gap. V gene TRBV31 combines with J gene TRBJ2-5; weak D call: TRBD2 (6 bases). This CDR3 contains 15 residues. Trimming took off 3 bases at V and 2 bases at J, with 15 bases between the two ends. In germline, CDR1 is GKSSPN, CDR2 SITVG. Incomplete CDR3 DNA: TGTGCCTGGAGCCCCTATGGGGGACTCCAAGACACCCAGTAC. It specifies CAWSPYGGLQDTQY. The full CDR3 protein reads CAWSPYGGLQDTQYF.

With regard to this clone: Gene names and germline refer to mouse. The CDR3 goes on 1 residue after the read ends, and that part is filled in from the germline J gene. The chain joins TRBV19 to TRBJ1-6; D is uncertain. TRBJ1-6 is reported as an ORF; its role is uncertain. V was trimmed by 3 bases and J by 0 bases, leaving 4 bases between them. Germline V gives CDR1 FNHDT, CDR2 SITEND (reference sequence). There are 14 residues in the CDR3. The part of the CDR3 DNA that was read is TGTGCCAGCAGTACGCTTTCCTATAATTCGCCCCTCTAC. Protein: CASSTLSYNSPLY. The CDR3 reads in full as CASSTLSYNSPLYF.

This clone came up a few times. The listed genes are named as in mouse. The sequence runs out 1 residue before the end of the CDR3; the remainder is reconstructed from the germline J gene. The V call is TRBV3, the J call TRBJ2-7, with 12 bases identical to TRBD2. The germline CDR1 and CDR2 sequences are SNHLY and FYNGKV (reference sequence). The CDR3 length is 14 residues. With V trimmed by 5 bases and J by 7 bases, 6 bases remained unmatched. The CDR3 loop is CASSPDWGGAEQYF. The sequenced CDR3 bases are TGTGCCAGCAGCCCAGACTGGGGGGGCGCGGAACAGTAC.

A single count supports this clone. The junction departs from the called germline gene at one end, perhaps through a read error. Mouse gene names and germline throughout. Sequencing ends 1 residue short of the CDR3 end; the germline J gene provides the rest. V usage is TRBV20 and J usage is TRBJ2-7, with a possible D match to TRBD2 (6 bases). CDR1 GFQATS and CDR2 STVNSAI come from the germline V gene. The CDR3 runs to 13 residues. CDR3 amino acids: CGARQSWGYAQYF. The sequenced part of the CDR3 DNA is TGTGGTGCTAGGCAGAGCTGGGGATATGCACAGTAC.

Comments on this clone: All gene names here are mouse names. The read falls 1 residue short of the CDR3 end, and the missing part is taken from the germline J gene. The gene calls are TRBV26 and TRBJ2-4; D uncertain. Trimming cost V 0 bases and J 0 bases, with 7 bases left between them. Germline CDR1 reads KGHPV; CDR2 reads FQNQEV (reference sequence). The CDR3 totals 15 residues. The sequenced CDR3 bases are TGTGCCAGCAGTCTGTCGCCCAGTAGTCAAAACACCTTGTAC. It codes for CASSLSPSSQNTLY. The entire CDR3 is CASSLSPSSQNTLYF.

This clone is labeled medium-sized. Each gene name is a mouse one. The read stops 1 residue short of the end of the CDR3; the missing end is completed from the germline J gene. The chain is built from TRBV26 and TRBJ2-7; 12 bases are a match to TRBD2. Germline CDR1 and CDR2: KGHPV and FQNQEV (reference sequence). V lost 6 bases to trimming and J lost 2 bases; unmatched junction nucleotides: 2. The CDR3 consists of 14 residues. The CDR3 is CASSRDWGAYEQYF. The CDR3 DNA, read in part, is TGTGCCAGCAGCCGGGACTGGGGGGCCTATGAACAGTAC.

This clone was counted between two and nine times. Gene labels here are mouse ones. The DNA read from the CDR3 is TGTGCCAGCGGTGATGGGACTGGGGGGGGATATGAACAGTAC. Amino acid sequence: CASGDGTGGGYEQY. From start to end, the CDR3 is CASGDGTGGGYEQYF. The chain couples TRBV13-2 to TRBJ2-7; 12 bases align to TRBD2. The CDR3 end lies 1 residue beyond the end of the read and is filled in from the germline J gene. V shed 0 bases, J shed 4 bases, and the junction held 2 bases outside the gene matches. The CDR3 is made up of 15 amino acids. Germline CDR1 and CDR2: NNHNN and SYGAGS (reference sequence).

For this clone: Mouse gene names apply. The read is 1 residue too short to cover the CDR3 end, so that end is filled in from the germline J gene. The chain joins TRBV20 to TRBJ2-7; 8 bases are shared with TRBD2. The CDR3 length is 13 residues. Trimming took 6 bases from V and 0 from J; bases not matched to a gene: 4. From germline, CDR1 is GFQATS and CDR2 STVNSAI. CDR3 loop: CGALDWGSYEQYF. CDR3 DNA, as far as it was read: TGTGGTGCCCTCGACTGGGGCTCCTATGAACAGTAC.

Details on this clone: Mouse names are used for the genes. The CDR3 is cut off 1 residue early in the read; its end comes from the germline J gene. The chain has TRBV13-1 and TRBJ2-7; TRBD2 matches at 10 bases. CDR3 length equals 15 residues. Germline loops: CDR1 NSHNY, CDR2 SYGAGN. The V segment lost 2 bases and the J segment 3 bases; nucleotides outside the gene matches: 5. The part of the CDR3 DNA that was read is TGTGCCAGCAGTGACTACTGGGGGGGTTTCTATGAACAGTAC. It specifies CASSDYWGGFYEQY. The CDR3 as a whole reads CASSDYWGGFYEQYF.

This clone was seen more than once but under ten times. Mouse names are used for the genes. The CDR3 end is not reached by the read, which stops 1 residue before it; the germline J gene fills it in. This sequence joins TRBV26 and TRBJ2-7; D unresolved. The CDR3 length is 13 residues. V was pared by 2 bases and J by 0 bases, with 5 bases between. Germline CDR1 KGHPV, CDR2 FQNQEV (reference sequence). The DNA read from the CDR3 is TGTGCCAGCAGTCTGCACAGCTCCTATGAACAGTAC. Translated, it gives CASSLHSSYEQY. The complete CDR3 reads CASSLHSSYEQYF.

For this clone: Germline and genes: mouse. The CDR3 goes on 1 residue after the read ends, and that part is filled in from the germline J gene. The chain links TRBV24 to TRBJ2-7; TRBD2 matches at 7 bases. Germline V CDR1 and CDR2: KGHTA, FRNEEI. The CDR3 extends over 14 amino acids. V shed 0 bases, J shed 4 bases, and the junction held 3 bases outside the gene matches. Partial CDR3 DNA: TGTGCCAGCAGTCTGTACCTGGGGGTTTATGAACAGTAC. Residues: CASSLYLGVYEQY. The entire CDR3 is CASSLYLGVYEQYF.

About this clone itself: The genes are named according to mouse. The read ends 1 residue shy of where the CDR3 ends; the end is completed using the germline J gene. The chain combines TRBV19 with TRBJ2-1; 8 bases fit TRBD1. With V trimmed by 5 bases and J by 0 bases, 7 bases remained unmatched. Looked up from germline, CDR1 is FNHDT and CDR2 is SITEND (reference sequence). The CDR3 loop spans 16 amino acids. CDR3 DNA (partial): TGTGCCAGCAGCCGAGGACAGGGCCCTAACTATGCTGAGCAGTTC. Translating it yields CASSRGQGPNYAEQF. The complete CDR3 reads CASSRGQGPNYAEQFF.

A word on this clone: The germline and genes are mouse ones. The read terminates 1 residue ahead of where the CDR3 ends, so the germline J gene completes it. The rearrangement links TRBV15 to TRBJ1-5; 8 nucleotides align to TRBD1. The CDR3 is 13 amino acids. Germline loops: CDR1 SGHND, CDR2 FRSKSL. V trimming: 4 bases; J trimming: 6 bases; junction bases outside the gene matches: 2. The CDR3 protein is CASSSDRGQAPLF. The sequenced part of the CDR3 DNA is TGTGCCAGCAGTTCTGACAGGGGCCAGGCTCCGCTT.

As regards this clone: Gene names follow the mouse nomenclature. The CDR3 extends 1 residue past the end of the read, so its final part is completed from the germline J gene. The V and J genes are TRBV3 and TRBJ2-4; 10 bases align to TRBD2. Germline values: CDR1 SNHLY, CDR2 FYNGKV (reference sequence). V gave up 2 bases and J gave up 6 bases; unmatched junction bases: 2. CDR3 length: 14 residues. CDR3 amino acids: CASSLTGGENTLYF. The CDR3 DNA, read in part, is TGTGCCAGCAGCTTAACTGGGGGGGAGAACACCTTGTAC.

This clone has a handful of counts. Gene names denote mouse genes. The sequenced fragment ends 1 residue before the CDR3 boundary, so the rest is inferred from the germline J gene. The chain joins TRBV12-1 to TRBJ2-4, with D unresolved. In germline, CDR1 is SGHSN, CDR2 HYEKVE. This CDR3 region has 12 residues. The germline V and J ends were trimmed by 4 bases and 4 bases, with 8 bases remaining between them. Here the CDR3 reads CASSPRENTLYF. The covered CDR3 bases are TGTGCCAGCTCCCCGCGGGAAAACACCTTGTAC.

This clone occurred a few times. These gene names are mouse names. The CDR3 extends 1 residue past the end of the read, so its final part is completed from the germline J gene. The chain uses TRBV16 and TRBJ2-2; 9 bases are a match to TRBD2. The CDR3 spans 17 residues. Germline assignment: CDR1 SGHSA and CDR2 FRNQAP. The junction had 4 bases not matched to a gene; V was cut back by 2 bases and J by 0 bases. The CDR3 sequence: CASSLPNWGANTGQLYF. CDR3 bases read: TGTGCAAGCAGCTTACCCAACTGGGGGGCAAACACCGGGCAGCTCTAC.